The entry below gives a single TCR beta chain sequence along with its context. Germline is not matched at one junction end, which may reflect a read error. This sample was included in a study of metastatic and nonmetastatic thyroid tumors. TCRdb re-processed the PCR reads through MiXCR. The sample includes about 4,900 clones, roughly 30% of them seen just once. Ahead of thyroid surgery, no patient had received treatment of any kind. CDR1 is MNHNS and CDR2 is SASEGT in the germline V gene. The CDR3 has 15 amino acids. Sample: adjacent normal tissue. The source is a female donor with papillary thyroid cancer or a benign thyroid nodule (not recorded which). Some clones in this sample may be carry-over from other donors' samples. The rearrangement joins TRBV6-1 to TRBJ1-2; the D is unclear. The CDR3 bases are TGTGCCAGCAGACGCGGGAGAGTCTCCGGCTATGGATACACCTTC. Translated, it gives CASRRGRVSGYGYTF.